The TCR beta chain under discussion was sequenced for a study of cytomegalovirus exposure and HLA in healthy donors (dated by TCRdb to 2017 to 2019). As for the study more broadly: An earlier analysis of approximately 590 of the donors reported about 290 Gb of sequence data and 120 million or so unique TCR beta sequences from 150 million to 200 million T cells. Donor age, sex, ethnicity and CMV serostatus were compiled together with the repertoire data. Rather than using new phenotypic data, the later analysis identified candidate immune exposures from TCR beta sequences and from how often those sequences occurred across donors. High-throughput TCR immunosequencing, statistical association of individual TCRs with disease status, and machine learning were combined to predict cytomegalovirus infection status. Roughly five DR-DQ haplotypes were handled as single units for association and clustering because linkage in the cohort was strong. The study aimed to test whether signatures of past pathogen exposure could be identified by cataloging public T cell receptors. A later genetic analysis used genome-wide SNP genotypes for about 60% of the 666 donors, treating that subset as a discovery cohort. The study profiled the T cell repertoires of hundreds of subjects by immunosequencing and related them to cytomegalovirus serostatus. The number of donors typed differed by locus, with roughly 620-630 for A, B, C, DRB1 and DQB1, roughly 520 for DQA1, 600 to 610 for DPA1, and approximately 470 for DPB1. Every repertoire in the discovery cohort had been generated on one and the same sequencing platform. A separate validation cohort of roughly 120 different subjects was used in addition to the roughly 700-subject first cohort. HLA typing covered class I and class II loci at four-digit resolution. A later analysis re-analyzed previously published TCR beta repertoires from hundreds of donors and added high-resolution HLA genotyping to study TCR occurrence patterns. An early release that covered some 630 HLA-typed donors contained approximately 300 gigabases of sequencing data and some 87 million unique TCR sequences. Of the roughly 400 genotyped donors, less than 85% were placed in the genetic ancestry cluster associated with self-reported Caucasian donors. In an earlier analysis of 500 to 650 of the donors, high-throughput TCR beta sequencing was used to judge whether each TCR beta V gene segment behaved as functional or pseudogenic. Among 300 to 450 genotyped donors of the cohort, an average of approximately 230,000 unique TCR beta nucleotide sequences were sequenced per donor, approximately 20% of them non-productive.

Summary of the overall study and its limitations: In this cohort, only TCR beta chains were sequenced, and detectable features were limited by the absence of alpha or paired-chain data. A later analysis reported that several top co-occurrence clusters appeared linked to parvovirus B19, influenza, CMV and Epstein-Barr virus. A further reported finding was that TCR beta sequences accurately predicted the HLA-A and HLA-B alleles for most subjects in the first cohort. In a later analysis, most CMV-associated TCR beta chains were found to appear HLA-restricted, with HLA associations seemingly driven largely by CMV exposure. CMV serostatus was the only immune exposure information available for the cohort. In vitro tests confirmed that a few of the cytomegalovirus-associated TCR beta chains recognize cytomegalovirus antigens. It was suggested by the authors that the approach could potentially be generalized to other disease states and immunological phenotypes. In a later analysis, the rate of TCR association differed among HLA loci, with DRB1 alleles having the most associated TCRs and HLA-C alleles having the fewest. Because HLA typing was unavailable for some donors at each locus, only the typed subset was used in association tests. The study gave a list of about 170 TCR beta chains associated with cytomegalovirus. A later analysis associated about 16,000 TCR beta sequences with specific HLA alleles at a false discovery rate of 0.05. A cluster of highly shared sequence variants was judged likely to be a technical artifact of the sequencing pipeline. Sequencing depth was assumed to be roughly uniform across donors in the presence/absence analyses, though that assumption may not hold. When HLA alleles, especially DR and DQ, strongly co-occurred, TCR associations were difficult to assign to individual alleles. Compared with equally common non-associated chains, HLA-associated TCR beta chains in a later analysis were more clonally expanded and had lower generation probabilities. In both the original and validation cohorts, the classifier was reported to diagnose cytomegalovirus status with high specificity and sensitivity. Some IMGT-functional V segments, including TRBV6-2 and TRBV6-3, could not be distinguished by the 87-base-pair reads and were therefore excluded. Linkage disequilibrium might explain the correlated functional status among segregating V segments, but an unknown experimental factor could not be ruled out. In a later genetic analysis, a missense DCLRE1C variant was associated with V-gene and J-gene trimming of TCR beta chains, and the association was replicated in an independent cohort. Because counts were too low, fewer than 20 rarely observed V segments, including chromosome 9 orphons, were excluded from the earlier analysis of several hundred of the donors. Across donors, most TCR sequences were observed very rarely, whereas some public TCRs were present in many individuals. Compared with the roughly 600-donor mean, donors in an Asian-associated ancestry cluster had fewer N-insertions in productive TCRs, according to a later genetic analysis. In an earlier analysis of several hundred of the donors, most TCR beta V segments were observed in productive rearrangements about 87% or about 30% of the time, broadly matching IMGT annotations.

CDR1 PRHDT and CDR2 FYEKMQ are derived from the germline V gene (reference sequence). V is shortened by 0 bases, J by 1 base, and the region joining them spans 13 bases. Measured from the cysteine to the phenylalanine, the CDR3 is 17 residues long. Just CDR3 DNA is preserved here, 51 bases in frame from base 1. Libraries were constructed by the immunoSEQ multiplex PCR assay. A mixture of 60 forward primers for TCR Vbeta segments and 13 reverse primers for TCR Jbeta segments was used in the multiplex PCR. The CDR3 region of rearranged TCR beta genes was amplified from genomic DNA by a multiplex PCR assay. Amplified TCR beta libraries were sequenced as 87-base-pair reads on the Illumina HiSeq System. In the source study's methods: A later analysis tallied approximately 87 million unique TCR beta chains across the 650 to 750 repertoires, and around 10 million of those chains were shared by two or more donors. A nearest-neighbor algorithm error-corrected the raw reads and collapsed the reads into unique sequences, merging closely related sequences to remove PCR and sequencing errors. To assign V, D and J gene segments, CDR3 sequences were aligned to IMGT reference sequences. For a sequence to be retained, a match of at least six nucleotides was required to both a V gene segment and a J gene segment. A rearrangement was called productive if the CDR3 had no stop codons and remained in frame with V and J, and every other rearrangement was called non-productive. CDR3 was defined by IMGT convention, running from the second conserved V-encoded cysteine to the conserved J-encoded phenylalanine. Sequences without an unambiguous match to a single V gene segment were excluded from the earlier analysis of about 600 of the donors. In an earlier analysis of roughly 600 of the donors, a V segment was called functional when productive rearrangements were above 56.7%, and segregating when the standard deviation between donors exceeded 5%. A statistical classification framework was built to diagnose cytomegalovirus status from the catalog of TCR beta chain sequences. In a later analysis, V and J genes were assigned by comparing TCR nucleotide sequences against IMGT/GENE-DB human TR gene sequences. In a later analysis, CDR3 sequences and most-parsimonious VDJ recombination scenarios were assigned using the TCRdist pipeline. In a later analysis, each TCR beta chain was defined by its CDR3 amino acid sequence together with its V-gene family, and reads lacking a unique V-gene family were excluded. In a later analysis, some 600 highly shared, low-generation-probability nucleotide sequences were removed to address suspected cross-contamination and a sequencing artifact. For each public chain, a later analysis derived a clonal expansion index from normalized ranks of inferred template counts within each repertoire. In a later analysis, generation probabilities were computed using a VDJ recombination model fitted to out-of-frame rearrangements, and the results were checked against IGoR. In a later analysis, hypergeometric tests were used to score TCR-TCR, TCR-HLA and TCR-CMV co-occurrence, with a repertoire-size bias correction applied to TCR pairs. A later analysis estimated false discovery rates by permuting HLA or CMV assignments 20 times. In a later analysis, co-occurring TCRs were grouped using DBSCAN, with TCRdist sequence similarity added in when clustering inside HLA-allele-positive subsets. Repertoires with fewer than 30,000 or more than 120,000 public chains were left out of co-occurrence clustering, as were a few repertoires with anomalous nucleotide sharing. TCRdb provides this immuneACCESS table in a form limited to in-frame rearrangements. Some clones are lacking; in checked studies, under half of them reflect an unresolved V gene, and why the rest are absent is not known. V and J calls and clone size are given by that table; D and trimming were obtained from the DNA. This sample gives 150,000 to 200,000 clones in total; 79% of them show up just once. Of the sample, roughly 1.6% falls within the top ten clones.

The cohort consisted of fewer than 700 healthy bone marrow donors. Cohort members were all nominally healthy when sampled, although unrecorded immune exposures were likely present. The donor tested CMV seronegative and was one of the 352 seronegative cohort members. Every donor gave a peripheral blood sample, and the peripheral blood mononuclear cells from that sample were used for TCR beta sequencing. Genomic DNA extraction from the blood cell samples was performed with the Qiagen DNeasy Blood Extraction Kit. This clone was recorded only once. This clone's antigen is unknown. Base quality data are lacking; no much larger clone is found one base away. The same CDR3 can be traced to other DNA sequences in this sample.

The specimen sequenced was PBMCs. This receptor was identified in a woman in her 50s in good health and CMV-seronegative. The sequence is built from TRBV13 and TRBJ1-5, with a tentative D gene TRBD1 over 6 matching bases. The CDR3 has the sequence CASSLGGGRRSNQPQHF. The nucleotide sequence is TGTGCCAGCAGCTTAGGCGGGGGGCGGAGGAGCAATCAGCCCCAGCATTTT. Reference TRBV13 and TRBJ1-5 proteins supply the regions before and after the CDR3; the full variable domain is: AAGVIQSPRHLIKEKRETATLKCYPIPRHDTVYWYQQGPGQDPQFLISFYEKMQSDKGSIPDRFSAQQFSDYHSELNMSSLELGDSALYFCASSLGGGRRSNQPQHFGDGTRLSIL.